This record covers a single TCR beta chain. The entry originates in a study of cytomegalovirus exposure and HLA in healthy donors. Both 60 Vbeta primers and 13 Jbeta primers went into the PCR. Repertoires were generated with immunoSEQ multiplex PCR, while TCRdb's copy carries only in-frame clones and drops some. The sample includes around 200,000 clones, 65% to 90% seen only once; the top ten take about 2.3%. The CDR3 contains 14 residues. From germline, CDR1 is SGHNT and CDR2 YYREEE (reference sequence). Trimming took 5 bases from V and 9 from J; bases not matched to a gene: 3. The V and J genes are TRBV5-4 and TRBJ1-6; 12 bases align to TRBD1. Sequenced input: PBMCs. This sequence originates from a woman aged 45-65 years in good health and CMV-seronegative. In DNA, the CDR3 is TGTGCCAGCAGGGAGGGACAGGGGGCTTCACCCCTCCACTTT. Protein sequence: CASREGQGASPLHF.